This T cell receptor (beta chain) originates from a study of human T cells and chemical hapten exposure. Sample time point: patch test 1, 2 weeks after DPC sensitization. Described treatment: therapeutic diphenylcyclopropenone sensitization with weekly scalp DPC. With 2 bases removed from V and 6 bases from J, the gap between germline ends came to 13 bases. There are 14 residues in the CDR3. Germline V lookup: CDR1 MGHRA, CDR2 YSYEKL. A single record per CDR3 protein comes from TCRdb applying MiXCR to the RACE reads. The sample lists 370,000 or so distinct CDR3 sequences; around 4.8% were seen once. This clonotype was sampled from a woman aged 45-65 years with alopecia areata. Some clones in this sample may be carry-over from other donors' samples. This material consisted of whole blood, taken in connection with sensitization to the hapten diphenylcyclopropenone (DPC). This sequence joins TRBV4-1 and TRBJ2-5; weak D call: TRBD2 (6 bases). CDR3: CASSQSDGGKTQYF. DNA for the CDR3: TGCGCCAGCAGCCAAAGTGATGGAGGGAAGACCCAGTACTTC.